A single sample is the source of the 20 T cell receptor beta chains below, sequenced in a study of PD-1 blockade in classical Hodgkin lymphoma. Data came from immunoSEQ multiplex PCR; TCRdb stores just in-frame clones and leaves some out. The sample consists of tens of thousands of clones, roughly nine tenths of them appearing once. No patient escaped relapse after autologous stem cell transplantation, and brentuximab vedotin exposure varied. The starting material was peripheral blood mononuclear cells (PBMCs), obtained at baseline. The receptors shown here come from a human donor with classical Hodgkin lymphoma.

This sequence joins TRBV5-1 and TRBJ2-5; 7 bases align to TRBD1. CDR3 size: 14 residues. Germline CDR1 reads SGHRS; CDR2 reads YFSETQ. J gave up 2 bases and V 5 bases, and 6 bases lay outside the gene matches. CDR3 bases: TGCGCCAGCAGTTCCGGGACAGAACAAGAGACCCAGTACTTC. This codes for CASSSGTEQETQYF.

The chain carries TRBV11-3 and TRBJ2-7, with 7 bases aligning to TRBD2. J was trimmed by 1 base and V by 2 bases; bases with no gene match: 2. In germline, CDR1 is SGHNT, CDR2 YENEEA. This CDR3 comprises 14 residues. The CDR3 sequence: CASSLSGGSYEQYF. CDR3 in DNA: TGTGCCAGCAGCTTATCGGGAGGTTCCTACGAGCAGTACTTC.

This clone was detected only a few times. The DNA for the CDR3 is TGTGCCAGCAGTTCTTCCCTGCTGGGCAACTATGGCTACACCTTC. It translates to CASSSSLLGNYGYTF. The chain carries TRBV27 and TRBJ1-2; no firm D call. Germline CDR1 reads MNHEY; CDR2 reads SMNVEV (reference sequence). The germline V and J ends were trimmed by 4 bases and 2 bases, with 14 bases remaining between them. The CDR3 loop spans 15 amino acids.

This rearrangement joins TRBV11-3 to TRBJ2-2; D is perhaps TRBD1 (5 bases). CDR3 length equals 14 residues. The V gene's germline CDR1 is SGHNT and CDR2 YENEEA. Trimming left V 3 bases short and J 6 bases short, with 11 bases between. The CDR3 loop reads CASSLSQGAGELFF. The CDR3, as DNA: TGTGCCAGCAGCTTGTCCCAGGGTGCCGGGGAGCTGTTTTTT. The full variable domain, completed using reference TRBV11-3 and TRBJ2-2, is EAGVVQSPRYKIIEKKQPVAFWCNPISGHNTLYWYLQNLGQGPELLIRYENEEAVDDSQLPKDRFSAERLKGVDSTLKIQPAELGDSAVYLCASSLSQGAGELFFGEGSRLTVL.

V is TRBV6-5 and J is TRBJ1-6, with TRBD1 identical over 8 bases. Unmatched junction bases numbered 4, after V lost 5 bases and J lost 7 bases. Germline V lookup: CDR1 MNHEY, CDR2 SVGAGI. The CDR3 is made up of 14 amino acids. CDR3 sequence (DNA): TGTGCCAGCAGTCCCCGGGACAGGAATTCACCCCTCCACTTT. Protein sequence: CASSPRDRNSPLHF.

CDR3 in DNA: TGTGCCAGCTCACCGCCGGACGCGGAGTATAACCAGTACTTC. Its protein is CASSPPDAEYNQYF. The chain uses TRBV18 and TRBJ2-5; the D is unclear. The CDR3 has 14 amino acids. The V gene's germline CDR1 is KGHSH and CDR2 LQKENI. Trimming took 3 bases from V and 10 from J, leaving 18 bases between them.

The chain joins TRBV18 to TRBJ2-1; D perhaps matches TRBD2 (5 bases). The V end lost 6 bases, the J end lost 6 bases, and 9 bases lay between the germline ends. The CDR3 sequence is 12 residues long. Germline-derived CDR1 and CDR2 are KGHSH and LQKENI. The CDR3 nucleotides read TGTGCCAGCTCCCGGGGTGGCAATGAGCAGTTCTTC. As protein: CASSRGGNEQFF.

J is TRBJ2-3 and V is TRBV2; D possibly corresponds to TRBD2 (6 bases). CDR1 is SNHLY, CDR2 FYNNEI, per germline. Trimming removed 3 bases from V and 8 bases from J, with 9 bases in between. The CDR3 contains 12 residues. Here the CDR3 reads CASSEQRVTQYF. For the CDR3, the DNA is TGTGCCAGCAGTGAGCAGCGGGTTACGCAGTATTTT.

The sample holds one count of this clone. V is TRBV27 and J is TRBJ2-7, with D tentatively TRBD2 (5 bases). CDR3 length: 13 amino acids. The germline V and J ends were trimmed by 3 bases and 3 bases, with 9 bases remaining between them. Germline CDR1 and CDR2: MNHEY and SMNVEV (reference sequence). This CDR3 reads CASSFGVGYEQYF. The CDR3 DNA reads TGTGCCAGCAGTTTCGGGGTGGGCTACGAGCAGTACTTC.

The CDR3 DNA reads TGTGCCAGCAGTTTACCCCAGCAGGCGTATAATTCACCCCTCCACTTT. Its protein is CASSLPQQAYNSPLHF. V usage is TRBV28 and J usage is TRBJ1-6; no firm D call. Germline V gene data show CDR1 as MDHEN and CDR2 as SYDVKM. V was trimmed by 2 bases and J by 4 bases, leaving 12 bases between them. This CDR3 is 16 amino acids long. Filled out from reference TRBV28 and TRBJ1-6, the complete variable domain reads DVKVTQSSRYLVKRTGEKVFLECVQDMDHENMFWYRQDPGLGLRLIYFSYDVKMKEKGDIPEGYSVSREKKERFSLILESASTNQTSMYLCASSLPQQAYNSPLHFGNGTRLTVT.

This clone is a singleton in its sample. This sequence joins TRBV6-5 and TRBJ2-7; D is undetermined. The CDR3 spans 13 residues. CDR1 MNHEY and CDR2 SVGAGI come from the germline V gene. The germline V and J ends were trimmed by 3 bases and 3 bases, with 9 bases remaining between them. The CDR3 loop is CASSYGQVYEQYF. CDR3 DNA: TGTGCCAGCAGTTATGGGCAGGTCTACGAGCAGTACTTC.

This chain connects TRBV11-3 to TRBJ2-2; TRBD1 aligns across 8 bases. Germline trimming cut 5 bases from V and 3 bases from J; bases unmatched to any gene: 8. The germline gives CDR1 SGHNT, CDR2 YENEEA. The CDR3 spans 16 residues. The DNA for the CDR3 is TGTGCCAGCAGCCTTGGACAGGGACTTTACACCGGGGAGCTGTTTTTT. It specifies CASSLGQGLYTGELFF.

This clone was detected once. The CDR3 loop is CASIGLDPLLAKNIQYF. The DNA of the CDR3 is TGTGCCAGCATCGGACTAGACCCACTTCTAGCCAAAAACATTCAGTACTTC. The chain joins TRBV2 to TRBJ2-4; 7 bases align to TRBD2. CDR3 length: 17 residues. V was clipped by 7 bases and J by 0 bases; unmatched bases: 12. Germline V gives CDR1 SNHLY, CDR2 FYNNEI.

The chain joins TRBV7-9 to TRBJ1-5; a possible D gene is TRBD1 (5 bases). The ends were cut back, 5 bases at V and 9 bases at J, with 14 bases in the middle. The CDR3 is 13 residues long. CDR1 SEHNR and CDR2 FQNEAQ come from the germline V gene (reference sequence). In nucleotides, the CDR3 is TGTGCCAGCAGCACGAGGGACTTTCCGCCCCAGCATTTT. Translated: CASSTRDFPPQHF.

Only a few counts were recorded for this clone. The chain carries TRBV5-1 and TRBJ2-1; D gene unclear. Germline values: CDR1 SGHRS, CDR2 YFSETQ. Trimming took 0 bases from V and 10 from J, leaving 8 bases between them. The CDR3 runs 12 residues. The CDR3 nucleotides read TGCGCCAGCAGCTTGGCCGGAGCCGAGCAGTTCTTC. Amino acids: CASSLAGAEQFF.

This chain connects TRBV18 to TRBJ2-1, with D unresolved. Germline CDR1 KGHSH, CDR2 LQKENI. The CDR3 loop spans 12 amino acids. V lost 4 bases to trimming and J lost 6 bases, with 7 bases between them. The CDR3 sequence is CASSLARNEQFF. Here the CDR3 DNA reads TGTGCCAGCTCACTAGCCCGCAATGAGCAGTTCTTC.

The chain combines TRBV5-1 with TRBJ2-7, with 9 bases fitting TRBD1. The CDR3 has 13 residues. Germline V CDR1 and CDR2: SGHRS, YFSETQ. V was pared by 1 base and J by 7 bases, with 3 bases of the junction left unmatched. The CDR3 bases are TGCGCCAGCAGCTTGACGACAGGGGGTGAGCAGTACTTC. It encodes CASSLTTGGEQYF.

This clone occurred once. J is TRBJ2-7 and V is TRBV9, with D unresolved. CDR3 length: 13 amino acids. V lost 3 bases to trimming and J lost 2 bases, with 9 bases between them. Germline assignment: CDR1 SGDLS and CDR2 YYNGEE. CDR3 nucleotides: TGTGCCAGCAGCGAGGGTTTGGCCTACGAGCAGTACTTC. This sequence encodes CASSEGLAYEQYF. Complete variable domain (other parts from reference TRBV9 and TRBJ2-7): DSGVTQTPKHLITATGQRVTLRCSPRSGDLSVYWYQQSLDQGLQFLIQYYNGEERAKGNILERFSAQQFPDLHSELNLSSLELGDSALYFCASSEGLAYEQYFGPGTRLTVT.

V is TRBV5-4 and J is TRBJ2-7; D not certain. The CDR3 has 14 residues. Germline loops: CDR1 SGHNT, CDR2 YYREEE (reference sequence). The ends were cut back, 0 bases at V and 0 bases at J, with 7 bases in the middle. This chain's CDR3 is CASSLDSLSYEQYF. In DNA, the CDR3 is TGTGCCAGCAGCTTGGACTCACTCTCCTACGAGCAGTACTTC.

The J gene is TRBJ2-7, the V gene TRBV28, with 10 bases aligning to TRBD2. The V segment lost 5 bases and the J segment 4 bases; nucleotides outside the gene matches: 11. The germline V gene has CDR1 MDHEN and CDR2 SYDVKM. The CDR3 runs 16 residues. As DNA, the CDR3 is TGTGCCAGCAGTGCTGGACTAGCGGCACGGTATTACGAGCAGTACTTC. Its translation is CASSAGLAARYYEQYF.